This is a list of T cell receptor beta chains from one sample in a study of control samples from healthy donors and cancer patients. The table came from immunoSEQ multiplex PCR; TCRdb's copy has only in-frame clones and leaves some out. The sample has about 2,400 clones, about 97% seen once. The sequenced sample was PBMCs. These receptors all stem from a man aged 65-85 years with head and neck cancer. CDR3s include the opening cysteine and the closing phenylalanine or tryptophan. D genes are given only for firm matches. Some rows mark clone size as missing; the rest say once, few, many or name a class of expanded clone.

j_call | d_call | clone_size | v_call | cdr3_aa | cdr3_nt
TRBJ2-3 | . | once | TRBV12-5 | CASGLARNLASTDTQYF | TGTGCTAGTGGTTTGGCCCGTAACTTAGCTAGCACAGATACGCAGTATTTT
TRBJ2-6 | . | . | TRBV6-2/TRBV6-3 | CASSYRTSYLSGANVLTF | TGTGCCAGCAGTTACAGGACTTCCTACCTCTCTGGGGCCAACGTCCTGACTTTC
TRBJ2-3 | TRBD2 | . | TRBV6-2/TRBV6-3 | CASSLFSGGTDTQYF | TGTGCCAGCAGTCTCTTTAGCGGGGGGACTGATACGCAGTATTTT
TRBJ2-3 | TRBD2 | . | TRBV24-1 | CATSEAGTSWDTQYF | TGTGCCACCAGTGAGGCCGGGACTAGTTGGGATACGCAGTATTTT
TRBJ2-3 | . | . | TRBV21-1 | CASSTRGPCTDTQYF | TGTGCCAGCAGCACTCGCGGCCCATGCACAGATACGCAGTATTTT
TRBJ2-7 | . | . | TRBV6-5 | CAIRDGYEQYF | TGTGCCATCCGAGACGGTTACGAGCAGTACTTC
TRBJ1-2 | . | . | TRBV3-1/TRBV3-2 | CASSQRGDYGYTF | TGTGCCAGCAGCCAACGAGGAGACTATGGCTACACCTTC
TRBJ2-5 | . | . | TRBV6-5 | CASGTGRETQYF | TGTGCCAGCGGCACAGGACGAGAGACCCAGTACTTC
TRBJ1-3 | . | . | TRBV15 | CATSRDRGLVGNTIYF | TGTGCCACCAGCAGAGATAGAGGGCTAGTCGGAAACACCATATATTTT
TRBJ1-1 | TRBD1 | . | TRBV30 | CAWSFARGAFF | TGTGCCTGGAGTTTTGCCAGGGGGGCTTTCTTT
TRBJ1-1 | TRBD1 | . | TRBV28 | CASSLTGDYTEAFF | TGTGCCAGCAGTTTAACAGGGGACTACACTGAAGCTTTCTTT
TRBJ1-1 | TRBD1 | once | TRBV3-1/TRBV3-2 | CASSPLGGFTEAFF | TGTGCCAGCAGCCCATTAGGGGGCTTTACTGAAGCTTTCTTT
TRBJ1-2 | . | . | TRBV6-2/TRBV6-3 | CASSYTDNYGYTF | TGTGCCAGCAGTTACACGGATAACTATGGCTACACCTTC
TRBJ2-3 | . | . | TRBV7-9 | CASSADRQIGTDTQYF | TGTGCCAGCAGCGCCGACCGACAGATAGGCACAGATACGCAGTATTTT
TRBJ1-5 | TRBD1 | once | TRBV19 | CASNGQGRNQPQHF | TGTGCCAGTAATGGACAGGGCCGAAATCAGCCCCAGCATTTT
TRBJ2-2 | . | once | TRBV7-9 | CASSLGTGELFF | TGTGCCAGCAGCTTAGGCACCGGGGAGCTGTTTTTT
TRBJ1-2 | . | . | TRBV5-4 | CASSLSVIGAAVGYTF | TGTGCCAGCAGCTTGTCGGTAATAGGGGCCGCGGTTGGCTACACCTTC
TRBJ2-5 | . | . | TRBV24-1 | CATRLPGDETQYF | TGTGCCACCAGATTGCCCGGGGATGAGACCCAGTACTTC
TRBJ1-5 | TRBD1 | . | TRBV4-1 | CASSPGTVGARYQPQHF | TGCGCCAGCAGCCCCGGGACAGTGGGTGCTCGGTATCAGCCCCAGCATTTT
TRBJ1-6 | TRBD1 | . | TRBV3-1/TRBV3-2 | CASSWTGDNSPLHF | TGTGCCAGCAGCTGGACAGGGGATAATTCACCCCTCCACTTT
TRBJ1-5 | . | . | TRBV24-1 | CATSDPGLNQPQHF | TGTGCCACCAGTGACCCGGGCCTTAATCAGCCCCAGCATTTT
TRBJ1-1 | . | . | TRBV7-9 | CASSLAHRLDEAFF | TGTGCCAGCAGCTTAGCCCACAGGTTAGATGAAGCTTTCTTT
TRBJ1-4 | . | . | TRBV7-9 | CAGQSFNEKLFF | TGTGCCGGGCAGAGCTTTAATGAAAAACTGTTTTTT
TRBJ2-1 | . | . | TRBV6-5 | CASVLYNEQFF | TGTGCCAGCGTGCTCTACAATGAGCAGTTCTTC
TRBJ2-2 | TRBD1 | . | TRBV7-2 | CASSLGGGRNGELFF | TGTGCCAGCAGCTTAGGAGGGGGCAGAAACGGGGAGCTGTTTTTT
TRBJ1-6 | TRBD1 | . | TRBV3-1/TRBV3-2 | CASSQGDRGYNSPLHF | TGTGCCAGCAGCCAAGGGGACAGGGGGTATAATTCACCCCTCCACTTT
TRBJ2-7 | . | . | TRBV7-2 | CASSLDGVTYEQYF | TGTGCCAGCAGCTTAGACGGCGTAACCTACGAGCAGTACTTC
TRBJ1-2 | . | once | TRBV10-3 | CAISESTDGYGGYTF | TGTGCCATCAGTGAGTCCACGGACGGTTATGGGGGCTACACCTTC